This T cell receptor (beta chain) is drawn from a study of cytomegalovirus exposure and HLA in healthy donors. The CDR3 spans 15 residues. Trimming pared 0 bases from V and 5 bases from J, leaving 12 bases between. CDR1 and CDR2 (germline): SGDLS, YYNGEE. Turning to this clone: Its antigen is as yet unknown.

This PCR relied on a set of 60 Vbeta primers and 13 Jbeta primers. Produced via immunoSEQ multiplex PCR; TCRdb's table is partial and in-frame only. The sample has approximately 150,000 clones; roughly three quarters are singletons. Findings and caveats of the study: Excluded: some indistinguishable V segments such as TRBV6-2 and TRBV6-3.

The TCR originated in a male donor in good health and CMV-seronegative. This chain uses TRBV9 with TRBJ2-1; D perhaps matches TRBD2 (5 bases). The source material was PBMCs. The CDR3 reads CASSVAGVSNNEQFF. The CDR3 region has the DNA TGTGCCAGCAGCGTAGCCGGGGTCTCTAACAATGAGCAGTTCTTC.